One T cell receptor beta chain is described in this entry. Its target is unknown. This sample was taken from a study of cytomegalovirus exposure and HLA in healthy donors. This PCR relied on a set of 60 Vbeta primers and 13 Jbeta primers. Libraries were prepared by immunoSEQ multiplex PCR; TCRdb keeps only in-frame clonotypes and omits some of them. Of 100,000 to 150,000 clones listed, 72% were seen once; the top ten hold 3% to 4.5%. The study's findings and limits: TCR beta V- and J-gene trimming was later associated with a missense DCLRE1C variant. As a later analysis revealed, the rate of TCR association differed by HLA locus, with DRB1 most and HLA-C fewest. Follow-up analysis seemed to connect common viral pathogens with several of the most significant clusters identified.

J was trimmed by 6 bases and V by 4 bases; bases with no gene match: 10. From germline, CDR1 is SGHTS and CDR2 YDEGEE. The length of the CDR3 is 15 residues. Material: PBMCs. This receptor was taken from a man aged 25-45 years in good health and CMV-seronegative. The rearrangement links TRBV5-8 to TRBJ2-3; 8 nucleotides line up with TRBD1. The CDR3 reads CASSPRGRGADTQYF. The DNA for the CDR3 is TGTGCCAGCAGCCCCAGGGGGCGGGGCGCCGATACGCAGTATTTT.